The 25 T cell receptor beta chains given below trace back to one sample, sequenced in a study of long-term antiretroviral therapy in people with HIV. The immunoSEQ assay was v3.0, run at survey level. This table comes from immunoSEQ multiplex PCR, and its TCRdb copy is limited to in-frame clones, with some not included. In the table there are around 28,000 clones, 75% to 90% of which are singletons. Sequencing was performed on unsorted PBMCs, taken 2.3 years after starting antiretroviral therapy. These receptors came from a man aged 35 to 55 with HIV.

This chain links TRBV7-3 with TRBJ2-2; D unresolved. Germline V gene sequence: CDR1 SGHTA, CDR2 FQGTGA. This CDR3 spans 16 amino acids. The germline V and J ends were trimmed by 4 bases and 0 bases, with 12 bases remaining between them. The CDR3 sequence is CASSSLSTANTGELFF. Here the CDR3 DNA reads TGTGCCAGCAGCTCCCTTTCAACCGCGAACACCGGGGAGCTGTTTTTT.

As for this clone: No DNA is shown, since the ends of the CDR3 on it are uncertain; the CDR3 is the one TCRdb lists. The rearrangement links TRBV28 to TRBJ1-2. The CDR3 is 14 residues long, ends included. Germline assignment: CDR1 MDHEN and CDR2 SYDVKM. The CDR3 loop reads CASSFGAGYYGYTF.

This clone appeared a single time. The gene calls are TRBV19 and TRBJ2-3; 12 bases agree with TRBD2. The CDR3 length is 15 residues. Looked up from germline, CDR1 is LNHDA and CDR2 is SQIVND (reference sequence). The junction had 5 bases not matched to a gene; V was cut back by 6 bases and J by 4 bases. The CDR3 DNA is TGTGCCAGTAGCCTAGGACTAGCGGGATCAGATACGCAGTATTTT. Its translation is CASSLGLAGSDTQYF.

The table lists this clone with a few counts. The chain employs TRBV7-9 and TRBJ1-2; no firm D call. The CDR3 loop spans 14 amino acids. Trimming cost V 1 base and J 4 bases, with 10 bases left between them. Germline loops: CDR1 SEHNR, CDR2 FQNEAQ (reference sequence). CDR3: CASSLDLTLYGYTF. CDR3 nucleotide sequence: TGTGCCAGCAGCTTAGATCTCACTCTCTATGGCTACACCTTC.

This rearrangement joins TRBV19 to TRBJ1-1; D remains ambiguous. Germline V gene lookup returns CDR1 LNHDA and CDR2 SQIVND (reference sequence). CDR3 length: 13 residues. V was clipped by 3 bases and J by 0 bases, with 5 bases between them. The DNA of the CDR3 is TGTGCCAGTAGTATCTACTTGAACACTGAAGCTTTCTTT. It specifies CASSIYLNTEAFF.

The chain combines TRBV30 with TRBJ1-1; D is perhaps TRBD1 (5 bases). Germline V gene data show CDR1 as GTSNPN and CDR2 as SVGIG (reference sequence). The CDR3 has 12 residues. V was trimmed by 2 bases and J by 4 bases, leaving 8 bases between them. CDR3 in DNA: TGTGCCTGGAGTTATGGGGGCACTGAAGCTTTCTTT. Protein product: CAWSYGGTEAFF. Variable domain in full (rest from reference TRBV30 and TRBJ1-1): SQTIHQWPATLVQPVGSPLSLECTVEGTSNPNLYWYRQAAGRGLQLLFYSVGIGQISSEVPQNLSASRPQDRQFILSSKKLLLSDSGFYLCAWSYGGTEAFFGQGTRLTVV.

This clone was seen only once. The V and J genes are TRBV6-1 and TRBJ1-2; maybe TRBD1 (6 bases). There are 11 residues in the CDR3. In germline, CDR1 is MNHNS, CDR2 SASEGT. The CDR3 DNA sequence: TGTGCAGCCGGGGGCCCCTATGGCTACACCTTC. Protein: CAAGGPYGYTF.

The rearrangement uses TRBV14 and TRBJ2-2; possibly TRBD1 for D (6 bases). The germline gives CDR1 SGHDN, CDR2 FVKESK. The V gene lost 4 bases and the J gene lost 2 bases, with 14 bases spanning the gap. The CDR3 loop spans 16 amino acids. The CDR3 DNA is TGTGCCAGCAGCCTAGCCGGGACAACCAACACCGGGGAGCTGTTTTTT. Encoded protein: CASSLAGTTNTGELFF.

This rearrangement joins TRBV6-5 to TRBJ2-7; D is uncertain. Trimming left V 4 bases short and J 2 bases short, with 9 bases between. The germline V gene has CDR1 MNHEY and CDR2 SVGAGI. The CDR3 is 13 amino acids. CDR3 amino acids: CASSSQNTYEQYF. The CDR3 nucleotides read TGTGCCAGCAGTTCGCAGAATACCTACGAGCAGTACTTC.

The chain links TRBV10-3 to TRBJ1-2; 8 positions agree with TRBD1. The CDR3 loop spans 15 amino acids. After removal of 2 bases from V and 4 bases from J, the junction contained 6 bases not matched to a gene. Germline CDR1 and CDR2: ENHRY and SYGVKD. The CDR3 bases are TGTGCCATCAGTGAGGTTGCAGGGGGCTCCTATGGCTACACCTTC. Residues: CAISEVAGGSYGYTF.

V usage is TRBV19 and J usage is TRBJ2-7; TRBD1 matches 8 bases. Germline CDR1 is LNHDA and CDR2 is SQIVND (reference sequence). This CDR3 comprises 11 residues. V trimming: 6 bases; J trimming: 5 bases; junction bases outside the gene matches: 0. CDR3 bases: TGTGCCAGTAGGACAGGGGACGAGCAGTACTTC. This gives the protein CASRTGDEQYF. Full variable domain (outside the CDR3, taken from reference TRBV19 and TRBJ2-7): DGGITQSPKYLFRKEGQNVTLSCEQNLNHDAMYWYRQDPGQGLRLIYYSQIVNDFQKGDIAEGYSVSREKKESFPLTVTSAQKNPTAFYLCASRTGDEQYFGPGTRLTVT.

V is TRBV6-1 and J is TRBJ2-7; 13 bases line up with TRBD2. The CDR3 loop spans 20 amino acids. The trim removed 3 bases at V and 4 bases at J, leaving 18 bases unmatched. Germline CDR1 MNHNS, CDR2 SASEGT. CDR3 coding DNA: TGTGCCAGCAGTGATCCAAGGACTAGCGGGGGCACCATCCGGAGATACGAGCAGTACTTC. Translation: CASSDPRTSGGTIRRYEQYF.

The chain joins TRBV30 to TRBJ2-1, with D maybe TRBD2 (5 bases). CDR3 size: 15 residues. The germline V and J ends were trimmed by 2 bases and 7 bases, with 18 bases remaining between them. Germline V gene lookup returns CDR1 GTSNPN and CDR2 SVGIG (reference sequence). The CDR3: CAWSTSDLGGNEQFF. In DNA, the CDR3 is TGTGCCTGGAGTACCTCAGACTTAGGAGGAAATGAGCAGTTCTTC.

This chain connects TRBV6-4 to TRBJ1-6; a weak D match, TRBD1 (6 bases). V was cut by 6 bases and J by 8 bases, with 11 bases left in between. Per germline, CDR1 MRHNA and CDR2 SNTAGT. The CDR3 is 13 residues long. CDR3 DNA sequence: TGTGCCAGCAGCTTACACAGGGATTCACCCCTCCACTTT. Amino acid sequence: CASSLHRDSPLHF.

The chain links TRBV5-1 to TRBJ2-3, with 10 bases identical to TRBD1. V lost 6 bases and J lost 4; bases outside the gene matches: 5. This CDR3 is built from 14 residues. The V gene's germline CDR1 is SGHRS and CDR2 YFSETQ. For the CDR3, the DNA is TGCGCCAGCATCGAGACAGGGGGCGCAGATACGCAGTATTTT. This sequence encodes CASIETGGADTQYF.

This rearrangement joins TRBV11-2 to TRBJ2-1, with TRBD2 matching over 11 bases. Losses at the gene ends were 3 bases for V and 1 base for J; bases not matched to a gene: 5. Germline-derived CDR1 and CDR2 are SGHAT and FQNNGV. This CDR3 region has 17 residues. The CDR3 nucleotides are TGTGCCAGCAGCTTCGAGACTAGCGGGGCTTCCTACAATGAGCAGTTCTTC. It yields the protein CASSFETSGASYNEQFF.

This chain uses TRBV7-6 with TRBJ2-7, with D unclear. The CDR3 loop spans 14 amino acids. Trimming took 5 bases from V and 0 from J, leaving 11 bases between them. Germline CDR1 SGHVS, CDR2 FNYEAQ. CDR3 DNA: TGTGCCAGCAGCCCCCGTTTCGCCTCCTACGAGCAGTACTTC. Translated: CASSPRFASYEQYF.

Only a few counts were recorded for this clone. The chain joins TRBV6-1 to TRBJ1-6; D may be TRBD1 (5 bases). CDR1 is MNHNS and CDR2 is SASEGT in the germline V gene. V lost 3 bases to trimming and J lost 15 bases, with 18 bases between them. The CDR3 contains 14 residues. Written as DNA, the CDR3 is TGTGCCAGCAGTGACCCGACCTGGGGACCCAGCCTCCACTTT. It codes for CASSDPTWGPSLHF.

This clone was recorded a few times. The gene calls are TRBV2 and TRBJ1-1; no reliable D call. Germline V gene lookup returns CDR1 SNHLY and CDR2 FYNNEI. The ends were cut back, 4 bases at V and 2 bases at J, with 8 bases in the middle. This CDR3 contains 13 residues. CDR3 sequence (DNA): TGTGCCAGCAGTGGCGGGATCAACACTGAAGCTTTCTTT. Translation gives CASSGGINTEAFF.

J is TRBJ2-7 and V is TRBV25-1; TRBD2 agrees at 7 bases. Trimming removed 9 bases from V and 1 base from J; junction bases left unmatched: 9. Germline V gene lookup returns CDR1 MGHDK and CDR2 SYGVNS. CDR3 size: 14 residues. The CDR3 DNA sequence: TGTGCCAGGGGGGGGGGGTCTGGGTCCTACGAGCAGTACTTC. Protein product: CARGGGSGSYEQYF.

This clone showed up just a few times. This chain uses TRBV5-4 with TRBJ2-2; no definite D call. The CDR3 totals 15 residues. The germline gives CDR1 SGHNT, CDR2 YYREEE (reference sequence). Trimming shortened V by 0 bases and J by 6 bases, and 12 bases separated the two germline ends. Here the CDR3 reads CASSLDRAQSGELFF. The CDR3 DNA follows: TGTGCCAGCAGCTTGGACCGAGCTCAATCCGGGGAGCTGTTTTTT. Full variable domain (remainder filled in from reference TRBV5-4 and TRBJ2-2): ETGVTQSPTHLIKTRGQQVTLRCSSQSGHNTVSWYQQALGQGPQFIFQYYREEENGRGNFPPRFSGLQFPNYSSELNVNALELDDSALYLCASSLDRAQSGELFFGEGSRLTVL.

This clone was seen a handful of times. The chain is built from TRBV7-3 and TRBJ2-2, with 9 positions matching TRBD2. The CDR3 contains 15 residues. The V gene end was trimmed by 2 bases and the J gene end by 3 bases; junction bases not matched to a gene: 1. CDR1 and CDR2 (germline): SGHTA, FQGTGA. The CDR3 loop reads CASSLVAGDTGELFF. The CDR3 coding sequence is TGTGCCAGCAGCTTAGTAGCGGGAGACACCGGGGAGCTGTTTTTT.

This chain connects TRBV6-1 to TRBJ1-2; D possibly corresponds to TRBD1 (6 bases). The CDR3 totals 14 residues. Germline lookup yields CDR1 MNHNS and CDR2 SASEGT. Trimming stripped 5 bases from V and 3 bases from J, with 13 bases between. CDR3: CASSPRTADYGYTF. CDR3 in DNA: TGTGCCAGCAGTCCCCGGACAGCTGACTATGGCTACACCTTC.

The CDR3 region has the DNA TGTGCCAGCAGGACAGGGGGAGGCGGGGAGCTGTTTTTT. It is translated as CASRTGGGGELFF. The chain couples TRBV9 to TRBJ2-2; 9 positions match TRBD1. This CDR3 has 13 residues. Germline trimming cut 5 bases from V and 7 bases from J; bases unmatched to any gene: 3. Germline-derived CDR1 and CDR2 are SGDLS and YYNGEE.

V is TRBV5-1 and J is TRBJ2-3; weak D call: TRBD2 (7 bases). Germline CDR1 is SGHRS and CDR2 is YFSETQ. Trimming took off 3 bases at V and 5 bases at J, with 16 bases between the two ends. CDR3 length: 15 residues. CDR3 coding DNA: TGCGCCAGCAGCTCGGGGGGCCAGGCCCGAGATACGCAGTATTTT. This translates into CASSSGGQARDTQYF.